The 26 T cell receptor beta chains below were found in one sample sequenced in a study of PD-1 blockade in classical Hodgkin lymphoma. Each and every patient relapsed after autologous stem cell transplantation, and patients got differing brentuximab vedotin exposure. Clones were read by immunoSEQ multiplex PCR, and TCRdb kept only the in-frame ones, dropping some. The data contain some 41,000 clones, roughly 88% of them seen just once; the ten biggest clones take up approximately 7.6%. The sample in question was peripheral blood mononuclear cells (PBMCs), obtained before the second cycle of nivolumab. Source of these receptors: a human donor with classical Hodgkin lymphoma.

The chain recombines TRBV27 with TRBJ1-1, with D uncertain. The CDR3 spans 14 residues. Trimming pared 6 bases from V and 1 base from J, leaving 12 bases between. The germline V gene encodes CDR1 MNHEY and CDR2 SMNVEV (reference sequence). The CDR3 is CASSLTEPNTEAFF. Written as DNA, the CDR3 is TGTGCCAGCAGCTTGACTGAACCGAACACTGAAGCTTTCTTT.

The chain combines TRBV10-3 with TRBJ2-1; 9 bases are shared with TRBD2. V shed 7 bases, J shed 0 bases, and the junction held 4 bases outside the gene matches. The CDR3 is 15 residues long. Per the germline V gene, CDR1 is ENHRY and CDR2 is SYGVKD. The CDR3 is CAINLREGSYNEQFF. The CDR3 DNA reads as TGTGCCATCAATTTGCGGGAGGGCTCCTACAATGAGCAGTTCTTC.

The chain links TRBV5-4 to TRBJ1-3, with D unresolved. V was clipped by 0 bases and J by 4 bases, with 5 bases between them. Germline V gene sequence: CDR1 SGHNT, CDR2 YYREEE (reference sequence). The CDR3 has 13 amino acids. Here the CDR3 reads CASSLVAGNTIYF. The CDR3 DNA is TGTGCCAGCAGCTTGGTCGCAGGAAACACCATATATTTT.

This clone occurred a few times. The rearrangement joins TRBV18 to TRBJ1-1; 10 positions agree with TRBD1. The length of the CDR3 is 15 residues. Germline CDR1 reads KGHSH; CDR2 reads LQKENI. The junction had 2 bases not matched to a gene; V was cut back by 3 bases and J by 1 base. The CDR3 DNA reads as TGTGCCAGCTCACCCTGGGACAGGGGGAACACTGAAGCTTTCTTT. Its protein is CASSPWDRGNTEAFF.

The V and J genes are TRBV6-5 and TRBJ1-2; TRBD1 agrees at 7 bases. The CDR3 runs 15 residues. The J segment lost 5 bases and the V segment lost 6 bases, leaving 12 bases of the junction unmatched. CDR1 is MNHEY, CDR2 SVGAGI, per germline. CDR3 in DNA: TGTGCCAGCAGCTCCACCGCGACAGGGTGGTATGGCTACACCTTC. Its protein product is CASSSTATGWYGYTF.

CDR3 sequence (DNA): TGTGCCAGCAGTGAAGGATGGGGGGTAGACTATGGCTACACCTTC. Its protein product is CASSEGWGVDYGYTF. The gene calls are TRBV6-1 and TRBJ1-2; perhaps TRBD1 as D (5 bases). This CDR3 comprises 15 residues. Germline CDR1 and CDR2: MNHNS and SASEGT. V lost 1 base to trimming and J lost 3 bases, with 12 bases between them.

This clone was seen a handful of times. The chain carries TRBV11-2 and TRBJ1-4; D is undetermined. The V end lost 4 bases, the J end lost 0 bases, and 9 bases lay between the germline ends. The CDR3 is made up of 15 amino acids. Germline CDR1 reads SGHAT; CDR2 reads FQNNGV. The CDR3 loop reads CASSSQFATNEKLFF. Here the CDR3 DNA reads TGTGCCAGCAGCTCCCAATTTGCAACTAATGAAAAACTGTTTTTT.

CDR3: CASSPTYEQYF. The CDR3 coding sequence is TGTGCCAGCAGCCCTACCTACGAGCAGTACTTC. V and J are TRBV28 and TRBJ2-7; D call uncertain. This CDR3 is 11 amino acids long. Germline loops: CDR1 MDHEN, CDR2 SYDVKM. V was cut by 6 bases and J by 2 bases, with 5 bases left in between.

The gene calls are TRBV5-1 and TRBJ1-1; no clear D. The V end lost 1 base, the J end lost 1 base, and 8 bases lay between the germline ends. Germline V gene data show CDR1 as SGHRS and CDR2 as YFSETQ. The CDR3 is 14 amino acids. The CDR3 loop is CASSLLTENTEAFF. CDR3 sequence (DNA): TGCGCCAGCAGCTTGTTGACTGAGAACACTGAAGCTTTCTTT.

The V gene is TRBV5-6, the J gene TRBJ2-2, with D uncertain. Germline V CDR1 and CDR2: SGHDT, YYEEEE. Trimming removed 4 bases from V and 0 bases from J, with 13 bases in between. The CDR3 is 16 residues long. The CDR3 loop reads CASSILEYTNTGELFF. CDR3 DNA sequence: TGTGCCAGCAGCATACTGGAGTATACGAACACCGGGGAGCTGTTTTTT.

V is TRBV19 and J is TRBJ2-7; D possibly uses TRBD1 or TRBD2 (5 bases each). Looked up from germline, CDR1 is LNHDA and CDR2 is SQIVND (reference sequence). With 3 bases removed from V and 3 bases from J, the gap between germline ends came to 15 bases. The CDR3 sequence is 15 residues long. The CDR3 loop is CASSIDGTAGYEQYF. Here the CDR3 DNA reads TGTGCCAGTAGTATCGATGGGACGGCAGGCTACGAGCAGTACTTC.

This sequence joins TRBV4-1 and TRBJ2-1, with 7 bases identical to TRBD1. The trim removed 3 bases at V and 9 bases at J, leaving 14 bases unmatched. CDR3 size: 16 residues. Germline CDR1 reads MGHRA; CDR2 reads YSYEKL. CDR3 DNA sequence: TGCGCCAGCAGCCACCGGGACAGCCCCCGAGGTGCTGAGCAGTTCTTC. Translation: CASSHRDSPRGAEQFF.

The V call is TRBV5-6, the J call TRBJ2-3; weak D call: TRBD2 (6 bases). The V end lost 0 bases, the J end lost 1 base, and 15 bases lay between the germline ends. CDR3 length: 17 amino acids. Germline V gene lookup returns CDR1 SGHDT and CDR2 YYEEEE. Here the CDR3 reads CASSLVVRGPGTDTQYF. CDR3 in DNA: TGTGCCAGCAGCTTGGTTGTGCGGGGCCCCGGCACAGATACGCAGTATTTT. Combining the CDR3 with reference TRBV5-6 and TRBJ2-3 gives the whole variable domain DAGVTQSPTHLIKTRGQQVTLRCSPKSGHDTVSWYQQALGQGPQFIFQYYEEEERQRGNFPDRFSGHQFPNYSSELNVNALLLGDSALYLCASSLVVRGPGTDTQYFGPGTRLTVL.

The rearrangement links TRBV14 to TRBJ1-2; possibly TRBD1 for D (6 bases). Trimming pared 1 base from V and 1 base from J, leaving 16 bases between. This CDR3 has 17 residues. CDR1 is SGHDN, CDR2 FVKESK, per germline. Here the CDR3 reads CASSQGVVTGGNYGYTF. CDR3 sequence (DNA): TGTGCCAGCAGCCAAGGTGTTGTGACAGGTGGTAACTATGGCTACACCTTC.

The chain uses TRBV6-1 and TRBJ2-3, with TRBD2 matching over 7 bases. The CDR3 contains 14 residues. Germline V gene data show CDR1 as MNHNS and CDR2 as SASEGT. Unmatched junction bases numbered 7, after V lost 6 bases and J lost 4 bases. CDR3 nucleotide sequence: TGTGCCAGCAGCGTGCGGGAGTTGGCAGATACGCAGTATTTT. This gives the protein CASSVRELADTQYF.

This chain connects TRBV28 to TRBJ2-7; D unclear. This CDR3 region has 12 residues. Trimming left V 6 bases short and J 12 bases short, with 18 bases between. Germline values: CDR1 MDHEN, CDR2 SYDVKM. CDR3 protein: CASSPEEGRWYF. CDR3 nucleotide sequence: TGTGCCAGCAGCCCCGAAGAAGGCCGTTGGTACTTC.

This clone was seen only a few times. The chain is built from TRBV30 and TRBJ1-1; D is undetermined. The germline V and J ends were trimmed by 5 bases and 6 bases, with 13 bases remaining between them. The CDR3 extends over 12 amino acids. Germline lookup yields CDR1 GTSNPN and CDR2 SVGIG (reference sequence). The CDR3 DNA sequence: TGTGCCTGGCGGGCCCATACTGCTGAAGCTTTCTTT. Residues: CAWRAHTAEAFF.

The rearrangement joins TRBV19 to TRBJ1-3; D gene ambiguous. CDR3 size: 14 residues. V lost 5 bases, J lost 0 bases, and 8 bases lay in between. CDR1 LNHDA and CDR2 SQIVND come from the germline V gene (reference sequence). The CDR3 sequence is CASSVRNSGNTIYF. The CDR3 coding sequence is TGTGCCAGTAGTGTGAGAAACTCTGGAAACACCATATATTTT. Drawing the rest from reference TRBV19 and TRBJ1-3, the complete variable domain is DGGITQSPKYLFRKEGQNVTLSCEQNLNHDAMYWYRQDPGQGLRLIYYSQIVNDFQKGDIAEGYSVSREKKESFPLTVTSAQKNPTAFYLCASSVRNSGNTIYFGEGSWLTVV.

The CDR3 sequence is CASSPGTGRSYEQYF. CDR3 in DNA: TGTGCCAGCAGCCCCGGGACAGGGAGGTCCTACGAGCAGTACTTC. The rearrangement joins TRBV5-8 to TRBJ2-7; 9 nucleotides line up with TRBD1. The CDR3 is 15 amino acids. J gave up 1 base and V 4 bases, and 6 bases lay outside the gene matches. Germline CDR1 and CDR2: SGHTS and YDEGEE.

The chain links TRBV11-2 to TRBJ2-5, with 10 bases lining up with TRBD2. CDR3 length: 16 residues. J was trimmed by 2 bases and V by 5 bases; bases with no gene match: 8. Germline assignment: CDR1 SGHAT and CDR2 FQNNGV. CDR3 sequence: CASSLQPTSGQETQYF. CDR3 coding DNA: TGTGCCAGCAGCCTCCAACCGACTAGCGGGCAAGAGACCCAGTACTTC.

The chain joins TRBV6-5 to TRBJ1-1; no clear D. The length of the CDR3 is 11 residues. Looked up from germline, CDR1 is MNHEY and CDR2 is SVGAGI. The germline V and J ends were trimmed by 5 bases and 9 bases, with 10 bases remaining between them. CDR3 bases: TGTGCCAGCAGTGAACAGATAAAAGCTTTCTTT. Residues: CASSEQIKAFF.

The rearrangement uses TRBV19 and TRBJ2-1; weak D call: TRBD1 (6 bases). Germline CDR1 reads LNHDA; CDR2 reads SQIVND (reference sequence). Between the trimmed V and J ends, which lost 8 bases and 1 base, there was a span of 18 bases. CDR3 length: 16 amino acids. Here the CDR3 reads CASGHRVPLSYNEQFF. Written as DNA, the CDR3 is TGTGCCAGTGGTCACAGGGTTCCGTTGTCCTACAATGAGCAGTTCTTC. The whole variable domain, remainder taken from reference TRBV19 and TRBJ2-1, is DGGITQSPKYLFRKEGQNVTLSCEQNLNHDAMYWYRQDPGQGLRLIYYSQIVNDFQKGDIAEGYSVSREKKESFPLTVTSAQKNPTAFYLCASGHRVPLSYNEQFFGPGTRLTVL.

This chain uses TRBV11-3 with TRBJ2-7, with 11 bases aligning to TRBD2. J gave up 7 bases and V 2 bases, and 16 bases lay outside the gene matches. This CDR3 is 18 amino acids long. Germline lookup yields CDR1 SGHNT and CDR2 YENEEA. CDR3 nucleotide sequence: TGTGCCAGCAGCTTACGATCGCTAGCGGGAGGCGTTTTTGGGGAGCAGTACTTC. It codes for CASSLRSLAGGVFGEQYF. Using reference TRBV11-3 and TRBJ2-7 for the parts outside the CDR3, the full variable domain is EAGVVQSPRYKIIEKKQPVAFWCNPISGHNTLYWYLQNLGQGPELLIRYENEEAVDDSQLPKDRFSAERLKGVDSTLKIQPAELGDSAVYLCASSLRSLAGGVFGEQYFGPGTRLTVT.

The V gene is TRBV5-1, the J gene TRBJ2-2; the D is unclear. This CDR3 contains 13 residues. Trimming pared 3 bases from V and 3 bases from J, leaving 6 bases between. CDR1 SGHRS and CDR2 YFSETQ come from the germline V gene. CDR3 bases: TGCGCCAGCAGCTCTGGTGACACCGGGGAGCTGTTTTTT. Protein product: CASSSGDTGELFF.

The chain links TRBV28 to TRBJ1-5; D gene ambiguous. The CDR3 is 13 amino acids. Per the germline V gene, CDR1 is MDHEN and CDR2 is SYDVKM. The ends were cut back, 1 base at V and 4 bases at J, with 5 bases in the middle. CDR3 DNA: TGTGCCAGCAGTTTATCAGGTAATCAGCCCCAGCATTTT. As protein: CASSLSGNQPQHF.

As DNA, the CDR3 is TGTGCCAGCAGCGTAAGTCCTAGCGGTTACGAGCAGTACTTC. It specifies CASSVSPSGYEQYF. J is TRBJ2-7 and V is TRBV9, with 7 bases that match TRBD2. The J segment lost 4 bases and the V segment lost 1 base, leaving 5 bases of the junction unmatched. This CDR3 comprises 14 residues. Germline values: CDR1 SGDLS, CDR2 YYNGEE.